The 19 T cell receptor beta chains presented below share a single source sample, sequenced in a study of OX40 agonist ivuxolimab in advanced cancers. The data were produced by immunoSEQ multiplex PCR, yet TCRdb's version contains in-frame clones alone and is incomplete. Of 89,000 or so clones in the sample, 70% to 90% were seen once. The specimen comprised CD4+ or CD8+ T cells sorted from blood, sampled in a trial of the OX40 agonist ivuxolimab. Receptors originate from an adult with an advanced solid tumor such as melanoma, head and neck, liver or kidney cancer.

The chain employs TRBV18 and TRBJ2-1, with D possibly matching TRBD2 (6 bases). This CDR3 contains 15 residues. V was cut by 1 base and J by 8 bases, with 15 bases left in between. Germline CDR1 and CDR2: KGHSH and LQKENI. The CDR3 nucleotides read TGTGCCAGCTCACCACTTAGCAGGGCGGGGCATGAGCAGTTCTTC. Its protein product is CASSPLSRAGHEQFF.

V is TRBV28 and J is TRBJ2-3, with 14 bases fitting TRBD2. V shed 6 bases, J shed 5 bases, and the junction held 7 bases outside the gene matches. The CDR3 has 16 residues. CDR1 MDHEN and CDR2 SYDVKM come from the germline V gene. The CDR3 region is CASSQTSGRAGDTQYF. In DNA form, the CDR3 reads TGTGCCAGCAGCCAGACTAGCGGGAGGGCCGGAGATACGCAGTATTTT.

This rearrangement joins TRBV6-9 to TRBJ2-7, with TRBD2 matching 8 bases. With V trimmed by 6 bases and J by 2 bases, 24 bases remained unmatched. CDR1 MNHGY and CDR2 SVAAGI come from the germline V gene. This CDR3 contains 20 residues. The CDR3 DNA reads TGTGCCAGCAGCCAGAAATACTTTGGACTAGCAGCTAATTGCCCCTACGAGCAGTACTTC. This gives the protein CASSQKYFGLAANCPYEQYF.

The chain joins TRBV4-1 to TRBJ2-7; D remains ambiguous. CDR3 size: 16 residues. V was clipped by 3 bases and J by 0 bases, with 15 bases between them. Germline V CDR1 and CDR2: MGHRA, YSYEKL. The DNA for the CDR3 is TGCGCCAGCAGCCAGACCAGGACGTTCAGCTCCTACGAGCAGTACTTC. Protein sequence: CASSQTRTFSSYEQYF.

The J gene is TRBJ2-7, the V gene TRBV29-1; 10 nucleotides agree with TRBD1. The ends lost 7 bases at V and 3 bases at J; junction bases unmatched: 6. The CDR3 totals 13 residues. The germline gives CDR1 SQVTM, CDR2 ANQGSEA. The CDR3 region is CSAGTGDFYEQYF. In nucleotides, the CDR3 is TGCAGCGCCGGGACAGGGGACTTCTACGAGCAGTACTTC.

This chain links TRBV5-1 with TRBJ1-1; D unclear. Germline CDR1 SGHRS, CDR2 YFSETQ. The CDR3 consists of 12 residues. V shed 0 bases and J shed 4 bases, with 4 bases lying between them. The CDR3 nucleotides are TGCGCCAGCAGCTTGGGGCTCACTGAAGCTTTCTTT. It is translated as CASSLGLTEAFF.

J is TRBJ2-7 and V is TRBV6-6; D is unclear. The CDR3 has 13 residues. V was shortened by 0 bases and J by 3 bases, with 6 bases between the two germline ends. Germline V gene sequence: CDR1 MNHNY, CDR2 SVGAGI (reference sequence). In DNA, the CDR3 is TGTGCCAGCAGTTACTCGGGGTTCTACGAGCAGTACTTC. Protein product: CASSYSGFYEQYF.

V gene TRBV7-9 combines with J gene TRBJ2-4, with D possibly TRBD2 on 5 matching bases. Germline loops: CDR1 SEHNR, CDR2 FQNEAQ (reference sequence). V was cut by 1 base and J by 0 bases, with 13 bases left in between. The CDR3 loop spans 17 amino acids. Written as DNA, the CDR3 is TGTGCCAGCAGCTTAGATGCTGGCGGGCTAGCCAAAAACATTCAGTACTTC. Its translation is CASSLDAGGLAKNIQYF.

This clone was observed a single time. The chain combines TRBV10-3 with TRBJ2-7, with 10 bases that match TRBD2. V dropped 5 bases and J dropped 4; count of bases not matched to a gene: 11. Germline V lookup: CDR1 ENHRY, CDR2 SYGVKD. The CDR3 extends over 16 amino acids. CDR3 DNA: TGTGCCATCAGTTCGAAATCAAAGCGGGAGGGTTACGAGCAGTACTTC. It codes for CAISSKSKREGYEQYF.

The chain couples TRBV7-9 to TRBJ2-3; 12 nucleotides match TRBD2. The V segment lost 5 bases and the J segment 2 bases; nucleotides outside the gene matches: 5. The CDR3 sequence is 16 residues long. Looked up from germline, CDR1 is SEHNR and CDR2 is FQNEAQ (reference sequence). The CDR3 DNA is TGTGCCAGCAGCACAGGACTAGCGGGACCCACAGATACGCAGTATTTT. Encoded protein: CASSTGLAGPTDTQYF.

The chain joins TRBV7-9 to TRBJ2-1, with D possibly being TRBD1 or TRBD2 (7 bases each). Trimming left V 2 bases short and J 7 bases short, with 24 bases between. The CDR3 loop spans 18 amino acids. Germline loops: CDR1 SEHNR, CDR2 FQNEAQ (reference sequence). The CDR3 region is CASSLKAGADRMGNEQFF. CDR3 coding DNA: TGTGCCAGCAGCTTAAAGGCGGGAGCGGACAGGATGGGAAATGAGCAGTTCTTC.

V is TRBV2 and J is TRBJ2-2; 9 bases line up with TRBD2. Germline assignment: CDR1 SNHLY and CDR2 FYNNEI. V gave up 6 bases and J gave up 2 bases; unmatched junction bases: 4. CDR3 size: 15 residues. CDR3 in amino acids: CASSRTSANTGELFF. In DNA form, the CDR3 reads TGTGCCAGCAGCCGGACTAGCGCAAACACCGGGGAGCTGTTTTTT.

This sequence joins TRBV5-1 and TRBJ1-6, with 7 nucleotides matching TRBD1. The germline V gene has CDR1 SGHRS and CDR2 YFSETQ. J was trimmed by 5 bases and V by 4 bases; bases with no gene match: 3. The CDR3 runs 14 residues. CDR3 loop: CASSLGQDNSPLHF. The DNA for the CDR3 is TGCGCCAGCAGCCTTGGACAGGATAATTCACCCCTCCACTTT. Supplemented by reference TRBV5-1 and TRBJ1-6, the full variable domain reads KAGVTQTPRYLIKTRGQQVTLSCSPISGHRSVSWYQQTPGQGLQFLFEYFSETQRNKGNFPGRFSGRQFSNSRSEMNVSTLELGDSALYLCASSLGQDNSPLHFGNGTRLTVT.

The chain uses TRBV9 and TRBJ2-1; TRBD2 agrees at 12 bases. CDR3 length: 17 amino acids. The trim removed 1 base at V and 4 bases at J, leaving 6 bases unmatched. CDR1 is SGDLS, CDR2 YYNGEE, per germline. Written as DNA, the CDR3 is TGTGCCAGCAGCGTAAAGACTAGCGGGAGTCTATACAATGAGCAGTTCTTC. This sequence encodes CASSVKTSGSLYNEQFF.

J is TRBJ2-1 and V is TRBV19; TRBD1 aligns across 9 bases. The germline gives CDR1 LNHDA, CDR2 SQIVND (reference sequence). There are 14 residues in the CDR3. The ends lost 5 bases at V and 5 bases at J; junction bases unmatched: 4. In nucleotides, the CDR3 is TGTGCCAGTAGTCGGACAGGGGAAAACAATGAGCAGTTCTTC. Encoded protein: CASSRTGENNEQFF. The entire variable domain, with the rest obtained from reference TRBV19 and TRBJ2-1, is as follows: DGGITQSPKYLFRKEGQNVTLSCEQNLNHDAMYWYRQDPGQGLRLIYYSQIVNDFQKGDIAEGYSVSREKKESFPLTVTSAQKNPTAFYLCASSRTGENNEQFFGPGTRLTVL.

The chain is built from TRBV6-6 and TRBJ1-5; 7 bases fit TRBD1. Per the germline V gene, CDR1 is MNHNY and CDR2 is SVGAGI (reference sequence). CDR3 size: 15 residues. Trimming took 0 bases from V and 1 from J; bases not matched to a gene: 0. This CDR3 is CASSYSTGSNQPQHF. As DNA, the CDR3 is TGTGCCAGCAGTTACTCGACAGGGAGCAATCAGCCCCAGCATTTT.

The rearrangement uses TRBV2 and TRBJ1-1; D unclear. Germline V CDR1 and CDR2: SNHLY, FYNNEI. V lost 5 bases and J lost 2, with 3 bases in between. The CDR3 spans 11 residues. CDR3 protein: CASSRNTEAFF. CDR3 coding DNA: TGTGCCAGCAGTCGTAACACTGAAGCTTTCTTT.

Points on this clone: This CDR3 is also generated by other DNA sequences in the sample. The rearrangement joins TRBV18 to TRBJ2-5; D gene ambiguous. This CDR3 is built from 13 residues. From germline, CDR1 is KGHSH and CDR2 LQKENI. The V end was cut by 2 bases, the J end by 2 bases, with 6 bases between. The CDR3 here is CASSPGVQETQYF. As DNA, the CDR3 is TGTGCCAGCTCACCAGGGGTACAAGAGACCCAGTACTTC.

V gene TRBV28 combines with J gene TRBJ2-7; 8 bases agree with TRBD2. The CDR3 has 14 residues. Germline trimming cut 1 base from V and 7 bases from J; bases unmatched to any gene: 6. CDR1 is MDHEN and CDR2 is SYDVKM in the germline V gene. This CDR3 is CASSLSGGPREQYF. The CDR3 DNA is TGTGCCAGCAGTTTATCGGGAGGGCCGCGGGAGCAGTACTTC.